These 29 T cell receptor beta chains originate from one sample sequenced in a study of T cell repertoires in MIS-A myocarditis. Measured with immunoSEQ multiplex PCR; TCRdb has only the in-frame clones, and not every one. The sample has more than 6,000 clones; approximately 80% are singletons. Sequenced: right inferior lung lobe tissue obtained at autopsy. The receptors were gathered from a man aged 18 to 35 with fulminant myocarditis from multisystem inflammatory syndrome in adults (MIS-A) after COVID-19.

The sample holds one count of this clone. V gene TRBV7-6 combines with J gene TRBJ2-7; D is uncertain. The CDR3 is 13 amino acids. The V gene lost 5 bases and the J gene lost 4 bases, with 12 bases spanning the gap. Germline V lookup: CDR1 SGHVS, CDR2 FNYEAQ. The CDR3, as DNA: TGTGCCAGCAGCCCCACGACACGTTACGAGCAGTACTTC. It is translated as CASSPTTRYEQYF.

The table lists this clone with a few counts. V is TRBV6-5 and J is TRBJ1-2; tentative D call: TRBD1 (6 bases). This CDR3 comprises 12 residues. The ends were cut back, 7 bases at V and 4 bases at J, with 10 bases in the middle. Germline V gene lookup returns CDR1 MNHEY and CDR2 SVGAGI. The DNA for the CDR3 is TGTGCCAGCAAGGTCAGGGGCTATGGCTACACCTTC. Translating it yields CASKVRGYGYTF.

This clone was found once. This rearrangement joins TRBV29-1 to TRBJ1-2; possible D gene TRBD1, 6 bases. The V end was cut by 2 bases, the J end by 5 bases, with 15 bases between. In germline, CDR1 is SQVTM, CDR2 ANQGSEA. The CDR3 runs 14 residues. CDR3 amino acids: CSVEMGAGRYGYTF. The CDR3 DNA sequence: TGCAGCGTTGAAATGGGGGCCGGGCGTTATGGCTACACCTTC. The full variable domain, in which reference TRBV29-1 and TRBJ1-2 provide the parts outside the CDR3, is SAVISQKPSRDICQRGTSLTIQCQVDSQVTMMFWYRQQPGQSLTLIATANQGSEATYESGFVIDKFPISRPNLTFSTLTVSNMSPEDSSIYLCSVEMGAGRYGYTFGSGTRLTVV.

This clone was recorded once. The CDR3 loop is CASSFTGTVSHEQYF. In DNA, the CDR3 is TGTGCCAGCAGCTTTACTGGGACAGTTTCTCACGAGCAGTACTTC. This chain uses TRBV13 with TRBJ2-7, with 7 bases aligning to TRBD1. Germline CDR1 reads PRHDT; CDR2 reads FYEKMQ (reference sequence). V lost 3 bases, J lost 5 bases, and 10 bases stayed unmatched. The length of the CDR3 is 15 residues.

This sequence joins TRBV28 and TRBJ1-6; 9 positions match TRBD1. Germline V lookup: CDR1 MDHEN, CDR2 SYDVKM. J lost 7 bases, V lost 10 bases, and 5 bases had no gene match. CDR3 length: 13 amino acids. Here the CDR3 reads CAIGQGKNSPLHF. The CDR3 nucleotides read TGTGCCATAGGACAGGGGAAGAATTCACCCCTCCACTTT.

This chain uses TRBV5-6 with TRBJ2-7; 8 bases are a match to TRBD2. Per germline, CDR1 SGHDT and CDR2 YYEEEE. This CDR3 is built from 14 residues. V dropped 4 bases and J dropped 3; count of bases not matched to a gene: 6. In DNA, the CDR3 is TGTGCCAGCAGCCCCGGGGGACTAGACTACGAGCAGTACTTC. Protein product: CASSPGGLDYEQYF.

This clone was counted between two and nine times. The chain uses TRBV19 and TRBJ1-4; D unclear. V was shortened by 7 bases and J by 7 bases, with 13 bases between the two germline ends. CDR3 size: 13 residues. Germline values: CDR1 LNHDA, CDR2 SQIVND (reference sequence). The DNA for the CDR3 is TGTGCCAGTATGGACCACAGTGCTGAAAAACTGTTTTTT. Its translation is CASMDHSAEKLFF.

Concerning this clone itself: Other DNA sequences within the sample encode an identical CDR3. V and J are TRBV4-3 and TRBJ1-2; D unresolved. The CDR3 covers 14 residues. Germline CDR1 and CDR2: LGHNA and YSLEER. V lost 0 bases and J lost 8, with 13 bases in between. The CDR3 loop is CASSQEWVGGGYTF. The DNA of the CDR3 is TGCGCCAGCAGCCAAGAATGGGTTGGTGGAGGCTACACCTTC.

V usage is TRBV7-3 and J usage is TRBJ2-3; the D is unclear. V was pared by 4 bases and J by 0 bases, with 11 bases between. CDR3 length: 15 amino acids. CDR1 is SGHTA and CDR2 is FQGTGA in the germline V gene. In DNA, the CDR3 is TGTGCCAGCAGCTCCAGTGGTGCTAGCACAGATACGCAGTATTTT. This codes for CASSSSGASTDTQYF.

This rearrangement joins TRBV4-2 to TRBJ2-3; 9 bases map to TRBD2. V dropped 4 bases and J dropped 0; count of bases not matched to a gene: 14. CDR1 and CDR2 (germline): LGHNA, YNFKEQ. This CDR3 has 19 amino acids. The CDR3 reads CASSPGGRGGIFSTDTQYF. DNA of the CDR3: TGTGCCAGCAGCCCGGGGGGGCGGGGGGGTATCTTCAGCACAGATACGCAGTATTTT.

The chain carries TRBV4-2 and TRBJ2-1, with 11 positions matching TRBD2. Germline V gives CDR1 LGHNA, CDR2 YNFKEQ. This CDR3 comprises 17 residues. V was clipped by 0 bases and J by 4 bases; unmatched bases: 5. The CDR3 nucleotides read TGTGCCAGCAGCCAAGAGCAGACTAGCGGGATGTACAATGAGCAGTTCTTC. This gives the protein CASSQEQTSGMYNEQFF.

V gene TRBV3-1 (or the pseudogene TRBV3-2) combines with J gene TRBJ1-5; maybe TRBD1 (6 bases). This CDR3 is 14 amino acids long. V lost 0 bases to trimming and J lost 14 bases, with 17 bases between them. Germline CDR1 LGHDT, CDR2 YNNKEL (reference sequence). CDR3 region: CASSQDRHDRSKHF. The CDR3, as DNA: TGTGCCAGCAGCCAAGACCGTCACGACAGGTCAAAGCATTTT.

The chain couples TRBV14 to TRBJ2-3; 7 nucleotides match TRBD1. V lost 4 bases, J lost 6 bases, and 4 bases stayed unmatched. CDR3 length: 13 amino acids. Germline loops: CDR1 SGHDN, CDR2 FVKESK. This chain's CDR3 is CASSLQGVDTQYF. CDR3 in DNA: TGTGCCAGCAGCCTTCAGGGGGTTGATACGCAGTATTTT.

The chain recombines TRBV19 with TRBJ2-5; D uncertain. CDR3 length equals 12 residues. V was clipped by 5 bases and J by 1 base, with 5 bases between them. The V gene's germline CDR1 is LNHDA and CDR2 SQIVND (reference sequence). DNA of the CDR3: TGTGCCAGTAGTTTCACCCAAGAGACCCAGTACTTC. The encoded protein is CASSFTQETQYF.

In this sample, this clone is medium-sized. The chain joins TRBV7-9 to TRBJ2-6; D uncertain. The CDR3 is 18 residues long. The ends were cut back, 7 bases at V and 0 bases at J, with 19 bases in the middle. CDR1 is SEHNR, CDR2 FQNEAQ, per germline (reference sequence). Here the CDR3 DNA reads TGTGCCAGCATTCCCACCCCGGAACAAATCTCTGGGGCCAACGTCCTGACTTTC. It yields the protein CASIPTPEQISGANVLTF.

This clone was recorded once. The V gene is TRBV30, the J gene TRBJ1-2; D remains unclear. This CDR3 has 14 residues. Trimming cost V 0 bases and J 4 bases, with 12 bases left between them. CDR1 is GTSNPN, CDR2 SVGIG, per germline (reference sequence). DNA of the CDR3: TGTGCCTGGAGTGTAGGTGAGGCTATCTATGGCTACACCTTC. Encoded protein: CAWSVGEAIYGYTF.

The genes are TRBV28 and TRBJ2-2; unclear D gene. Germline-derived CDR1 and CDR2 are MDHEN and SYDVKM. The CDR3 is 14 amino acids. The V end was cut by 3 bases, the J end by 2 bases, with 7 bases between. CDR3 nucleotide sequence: TGTGCCAGCAGTTTTAGGTCAAACACCGGGGAGCTGTTTTTT. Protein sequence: CASSFRSNTGELFF.

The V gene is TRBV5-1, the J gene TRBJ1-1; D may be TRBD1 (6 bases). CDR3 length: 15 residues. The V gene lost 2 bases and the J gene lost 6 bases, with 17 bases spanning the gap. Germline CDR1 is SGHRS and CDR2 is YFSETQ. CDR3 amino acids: CASSLQGRGVPEAFF. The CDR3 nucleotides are TGCGCCAGCAGCTTACAGGGCAGGGGAGTCCCTGAAGCTTTCTTT.

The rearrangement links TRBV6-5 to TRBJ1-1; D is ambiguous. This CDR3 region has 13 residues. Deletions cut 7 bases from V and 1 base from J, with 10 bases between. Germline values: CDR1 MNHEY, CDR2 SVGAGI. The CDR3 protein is CASKWRRNTEAFF. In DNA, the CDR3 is TGTGCCAGCAAATGGCGGCGGAACACTGAAGCTTTCTTT.

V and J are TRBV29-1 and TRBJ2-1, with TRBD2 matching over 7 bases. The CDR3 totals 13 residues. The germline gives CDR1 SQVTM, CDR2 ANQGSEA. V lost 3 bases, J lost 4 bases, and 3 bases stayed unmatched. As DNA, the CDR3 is TGCAGCGTTGACCTGGGGGGGTACAATGAGCAGTTCTTC. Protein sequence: CSVDLGGYNEQFF.

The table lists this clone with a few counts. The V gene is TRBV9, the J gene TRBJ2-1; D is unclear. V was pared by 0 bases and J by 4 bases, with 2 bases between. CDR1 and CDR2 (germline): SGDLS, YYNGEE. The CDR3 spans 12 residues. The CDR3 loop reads CASSVGYNEQFF. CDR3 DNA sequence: TGTGCCAGCAGCGTAGGGTACAATGAGCAGTTCTTC.

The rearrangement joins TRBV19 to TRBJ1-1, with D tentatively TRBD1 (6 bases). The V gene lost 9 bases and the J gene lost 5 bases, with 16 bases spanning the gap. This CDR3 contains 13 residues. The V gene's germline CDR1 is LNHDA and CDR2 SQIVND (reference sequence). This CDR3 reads CASQPWRGTEAFF. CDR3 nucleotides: TGTGCCAGCCAACCCTGGAGGGGGACTGAAGCTTTCTTT.

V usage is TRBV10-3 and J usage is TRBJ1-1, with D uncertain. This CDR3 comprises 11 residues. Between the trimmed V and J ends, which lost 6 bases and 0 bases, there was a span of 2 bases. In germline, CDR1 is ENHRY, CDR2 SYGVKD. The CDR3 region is CAIRMNTEAFF. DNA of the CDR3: TGTGCCATCAGGATGAACACTGAAGCTTTCTTT.

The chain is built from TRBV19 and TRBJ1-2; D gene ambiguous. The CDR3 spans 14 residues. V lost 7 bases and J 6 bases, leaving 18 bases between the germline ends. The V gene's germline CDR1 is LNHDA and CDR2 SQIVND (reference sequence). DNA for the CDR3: TGTGCCAGTAAAAAGGTGGGGATAATGGATGGCTACACCTTC. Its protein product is CASKKVGIMDGYTF.

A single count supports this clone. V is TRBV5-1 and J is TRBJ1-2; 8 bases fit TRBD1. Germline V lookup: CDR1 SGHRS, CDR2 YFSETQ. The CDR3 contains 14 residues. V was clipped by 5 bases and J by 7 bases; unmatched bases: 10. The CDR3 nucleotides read TGCGCCAGCAGAAATACCGGGACAGGTCTTGGCTACACCTTC. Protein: CASRNTGTGLGYTF.

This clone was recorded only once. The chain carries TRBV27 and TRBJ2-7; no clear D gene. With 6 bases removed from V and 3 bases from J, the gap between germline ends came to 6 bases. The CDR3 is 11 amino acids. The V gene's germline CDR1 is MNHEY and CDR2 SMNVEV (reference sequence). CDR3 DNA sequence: TGTGCCAGCAGAGTGGGCTACGAGCAGTACTTC. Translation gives CASRVGYEQYF.

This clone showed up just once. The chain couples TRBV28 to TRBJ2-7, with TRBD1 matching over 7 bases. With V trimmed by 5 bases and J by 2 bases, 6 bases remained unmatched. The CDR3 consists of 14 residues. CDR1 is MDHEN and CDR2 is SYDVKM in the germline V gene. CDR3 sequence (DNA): TGTGCCAGCAGTCCGAGCGACAGGGCCTACGAGCAGTACTTC. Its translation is CASSPSDRAYEQYF.

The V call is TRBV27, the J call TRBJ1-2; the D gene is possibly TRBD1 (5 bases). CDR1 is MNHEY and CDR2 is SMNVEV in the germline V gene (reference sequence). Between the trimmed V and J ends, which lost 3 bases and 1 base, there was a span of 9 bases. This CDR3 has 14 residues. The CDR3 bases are TGTGCCAGCAGTTTCGGCAGGGTTAACTATGGCTACACCTTC. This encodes CASSFGRVNYGYTF.

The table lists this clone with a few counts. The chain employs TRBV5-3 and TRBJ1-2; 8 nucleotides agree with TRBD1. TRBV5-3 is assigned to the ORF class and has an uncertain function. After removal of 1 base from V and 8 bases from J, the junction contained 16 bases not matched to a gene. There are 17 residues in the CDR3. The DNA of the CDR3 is TGTGCCAGAAGCTTGCAATGCCAGGGGGCGCGACCTGGCGGCTACACCTTC. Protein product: CARSLQCQGARPGGYTF.